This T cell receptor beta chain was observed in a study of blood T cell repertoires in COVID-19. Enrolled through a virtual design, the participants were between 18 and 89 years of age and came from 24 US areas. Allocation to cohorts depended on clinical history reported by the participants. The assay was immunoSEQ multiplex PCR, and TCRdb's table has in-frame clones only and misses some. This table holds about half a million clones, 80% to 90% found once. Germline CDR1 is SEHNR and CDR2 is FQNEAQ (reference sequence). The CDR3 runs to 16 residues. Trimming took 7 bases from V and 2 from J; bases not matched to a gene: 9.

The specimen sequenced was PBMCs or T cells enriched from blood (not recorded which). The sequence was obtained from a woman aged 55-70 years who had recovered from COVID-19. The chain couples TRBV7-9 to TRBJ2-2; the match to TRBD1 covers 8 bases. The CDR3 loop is CASTCPDRVNTGELFF. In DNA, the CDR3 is TGTGCCAGCACCTGCCCGGACAGGGTTAACACCGGGGAGCTGTTTTTT.